The next 14 T cell receptor beta chains were all read from a single sample in a study of technical replicates of blood from a few donors. Using immunoSEQ multiplex PCR, the repertoire was profiled, and TCRdb retains in-frame clones only, with some absent. Here the sample spans 60,000 to 90,000 clones, 85% to 95% being singletons. The sample consisted of T cells isolated from PBMCs. Source of these receptors: a human donor in good health.

This rearrangement joins TRBV6-6 to TRBJ1-2; TRBD1 is a possible D gene (5 bases). There are 16 residues in the CDR3. V dropped 4 bases and J dropped 3 bases, with 18 bases sitting between them. Germline assignment: CDR1 MNHNY and CDR2 SVGAGI (reference sequence). The CDR3 bases are TGTGCCAGCAGTTTTACGATCGGGGGGGAATACTATGGCTACACCTTC. Its translation is CASSFTIGGEYYGYTF.

V is TRBV27 and J is TRBJ2-1, with 13 bases aligning to TRBD2. V shed 8 bases and J 16 bases; nucleotides not matched to a gene: 17. The CDR3 extends over 15 amino acids. Germline assignment: CDR1 MNHEY and CDR2 SMNVEV (reference sequence). In nucleotides, the CDR3 is TGTGCCAGCCGCACCGGGACTAGCGGGGCTAGTCTCACATTCTTC. Translation gives CASRTGTSGASLTFF.

The V call is TRBV15, the J call TRBJ1-5; TRBD1 might be the D (5 bases). Trimming removed 6 bases from V and 7 bases from J, with 13 bases in between. Looked up from germline, CDR1 is LNHNV and CDR2 is YYDKDF (reference sequence). The CDR3 runs 13 residues. DNA of the CDR3: TGTGCCACCAGGGGGCTAGTCACCCAGCCCCAGCATTTT. The encoded protein is CATRGLVTQPQHF.

This rearrangement joins TRBV7-8 to TRBJ2-7; TRBD2 matches 8 bases. The CDR3 has 16 amino acids. Germline V gene data show CDR1 as SGHVS and CDR2 as FQNEAQ. V shed 1 base, J shed 6 bases, and the junction held 11 bases outside the gene matches. CDR3 loop: CASSLEERELNFEQYF. CDR3 nucleotides: TGTGCCAGCAGCTTAGAAGAGCGGGAGCTTAACTTCGAGCAGTACTTC.

The rearrangement joins TRBV5-6 to TRBJ1-4, with a weak D call TRBD1 (5 bases). The CDR3 is 14 amino acids. V was pared by 6 bases and J by 2 bases, with 11 bases between. CDR1 and CDR2 from the germline V gene are SGHDT and YYEEEE. The CDR3 loop is CASTPKGTNEKLFF. CDR3 nucleotide sequence: TGTGCCAGCACCCCTAAGGGGACTAATGAAAAACTGTTTTTT.

V is TRBV7-3 and J is TRBJ2-5; possible D gene TRBD2, 6 bases. CDR1 is SGHTA and CDR2 is FQGTGA in the germline V gene. This CDR3 region has 15 residues. Trimming cost V 2 bases and J 7 bases, with 17 bases left between them. CDR3 loop: CASSLGVATRGTQYF. The CDR3 bases are TGTGCCAGCAGCTTAGGGGTAGCGACTAGAGGGACCCAGTACTTC.

This CDR3 is CASSEGGGRDYGYTF. The CDR3 bases are TGTGCCAGCAGTGAAGGGGGGGGCCGAGACTATGGCTACACCTTC. V gene TRBV6-1 combines with J gene TRBJ1-2; the D gene is possibly TRBD1 (6 bases). Trimming cost V 1 base and J 3 bases, with 12 bases left between them. The CDR3 has 15 residues. The germline V gene has CDR1 MNHNS and CDR2 SASEGT.

J is TRBJ2-4 and V is TRBV27; D gene unclear. The CDR3 has 17 residues. Germline CDR1 and CDR2: MNHEY and SMNVEV (reference sequence). The V and J ends lost 3 bases and 0 bases respectively, with 15 bases between them. The CDR3 region is CASSFVSQVGAKNIQYF. The CDR3 DNA follows: TGTGCCAGCAGTTTCGTATCGCAGGTCGGAGCCAAAAACATTCAGTACTTC.

The chain joins TRBV29-1 to TRBJ1-2; 10 nucleotides match TRBD1. Germline trimming cut 4 bases from V and 4 bases from J; bases unmatched to any gene: 9. This CDR3 has 15 amino acids. The germline gives CDR1 SQVTM, CDR2 ANQGSEA. CDR3 coding DNA: TGCAGCGTTGGGGACAGGGGCGCCGCCTCCTATGGCTACACCTTC. Protein sequence: CSVGDRGAASYGYTF.

As DNA, the CDR3 is TGTGCCAGCTCACCCCTTAGGACAGAACAAGAGACCCAGTACTTC. Translation: CASSPLRTEQETQYF. The rearrangement links TRBV18 to TRBJ2-5, with D perhaps matching TRBD1 (6 bases). The CDR3 totals 15 residues. CDR1 KGHSH and CDR2 LQKENI come from the germline V gene. Deletions cut 3 bases from V and 2 bases from J, with 13 bases between.

The table lists this clone with a count of one. The chain links TRBV6-5 to TRBJ2-3; 8 nucleotides agree with TRBD1. Germline V lookup: CDR1 MNHEY, CDR2 SVGAGI. V dropped 2 bases and J dropped 1; count of bases not matched to a gene: 2. This CDR3 has 15 amino acids. The CDR3 sequence: CASSYDRGGTDTQYF. Written as DNA, the CDR3 is TGTGCCAGCAGTTACGACAGGGGCGGCACAGATACGCAGTATTTT.

This rearrangement joins TRBV10-3 to TRBJ1-1, with TRBD1 as a possible D gene (5 bases). Germline CDR1 and CDR2: ENHRY and SYGVKD. This CDR3 is built from 15 residues. The V gene lost 3 bases and the J gene lost 2 bases, with 13 bases spanning the gap. CDR3 nucleotides: TGTGCCATCAGTGATTCTGGACAACCTAACACTGAAGCTTTCTTT. It is translated as CAISDSGQPNTEAFF.

The rearrangement joins TRBV7-9 to TRBJ1-5; 12 bases fit TRBD1. The ends lost 5 bases at V and 6 bases at J; junction bases unmatched: 8. CDR1 and CDR2 (germline): SEHNR, FQNEAQ (reference sequence). The length of the CDR3 is 16 residues. The CDR3 nucleotides read TGTGCCAGCAGCCCGGGGACAGGGGGCTTTGGTCAGCCCCAGCATTTT. Translation gives CASSPGTGGFGQPQHF.

Only one count was recorded for this clone. The CDR3 bases are TGCGCCAGCAGCCAAGAATCCTTGACAGGGAACACTGAAGCTTTCTTT. It is translated as CASSQESLTGNTEAFF. The genes are TRBV4-3 and TRBJ1-1, with a tentative D call TRBD1 (6 bases). Trimming removed 0 bases from V and 1 base from J, with 12 bases in between. The CDR3 consists of 16 residues. In germline, CDR1 is LGHNA, CDR2 YSLEER.